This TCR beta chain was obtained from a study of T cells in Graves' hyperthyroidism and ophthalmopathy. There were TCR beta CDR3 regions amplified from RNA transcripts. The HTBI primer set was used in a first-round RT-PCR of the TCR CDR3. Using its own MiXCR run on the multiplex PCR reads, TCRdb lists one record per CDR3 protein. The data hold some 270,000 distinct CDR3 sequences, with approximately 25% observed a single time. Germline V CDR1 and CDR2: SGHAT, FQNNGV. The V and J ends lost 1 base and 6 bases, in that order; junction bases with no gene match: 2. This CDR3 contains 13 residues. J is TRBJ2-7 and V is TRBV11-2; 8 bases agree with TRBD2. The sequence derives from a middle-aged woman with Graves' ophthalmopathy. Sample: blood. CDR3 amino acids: CASSLVGRGEQYF. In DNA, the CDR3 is TGTGCCAGCAGCTTAGTCGGGAGGGGCGAGCAGTACTTC.